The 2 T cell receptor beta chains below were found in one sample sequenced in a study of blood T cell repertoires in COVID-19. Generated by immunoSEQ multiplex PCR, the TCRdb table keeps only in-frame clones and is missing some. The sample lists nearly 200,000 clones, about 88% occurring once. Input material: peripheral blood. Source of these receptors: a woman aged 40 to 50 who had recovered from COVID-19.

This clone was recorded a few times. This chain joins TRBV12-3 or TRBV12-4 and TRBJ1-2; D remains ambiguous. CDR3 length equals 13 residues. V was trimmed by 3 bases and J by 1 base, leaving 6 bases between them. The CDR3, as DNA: TGTGCCAGCAGTTTGGCTGTTAACTATGGCTACACCTTC. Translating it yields CASSLAVNYGYTF.

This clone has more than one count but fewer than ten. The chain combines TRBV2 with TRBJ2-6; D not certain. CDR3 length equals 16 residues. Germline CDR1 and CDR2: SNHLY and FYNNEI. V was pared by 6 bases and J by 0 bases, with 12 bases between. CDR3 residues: CASSVTRGSGANVLTF. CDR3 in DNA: TGTGCCAGCAGCGTAACGCGAGGCTCTGGGGCCAACGTCCTGACTTTC.